This TCR beta chain was captured by sequencing in a study of cytomegalovirus exposure and HLA in healthy donors. The CDR3 is 12 residues long. In germline, CDR1 is SEHNR, CDR2 FQNEAQ (reference sequence). Trimming stripped 8 bases from V and 0 bases from J, with 8 bases between. Primers included in the PCR were 60 Vbeta and 13 Jbeta primers. TCRdb's copy holds only in-frame clones and misses some; the assay was immunoSEQ multiplex PCR. The data show 150,000 to 170,000 clones, with around 75% seen just once and roughly 8% held by the top ten. Sequencing was performed on PBMCs. The rearrangement links TRBV7-9 to TRBJ2-7, with D maybe TRBD1 (6 bases). The source of this sequence is a man aged 30 to 45 in good health and CMV-seropositive. The CDR3 loop is CASQGSSYEQYF. CDR3 bases: TGTGCCAGCCAGGGGAGCTCCTACGAGCAGTACTTC.